This T cell receptor (beta chain) was identified in a study of identical twins. The study's findings and limits: Invariant MAIT and iNKT cells may have partly biased zero-insertion analyses. The more abundant beta clonotypes in cord blood had fewer insertions, and memory repertoires did not show this. Monozygotic twin pairs showed more out-of-frame TCR alpha sharing than models estimated.

To note about this clonotype: The antigen is not known.

Per germline, CDR1 MGHRA and CDR2 YSYEKL. V was clipped by 4 bases and J by 6 bases; unmatched bases: 17. This CDR3 comprises 17 residues. TCRdb recomputed calls from the 5' RACE reads with MiXCR, one row per CDR3 protein. This table has hundreds of thousands of distinct CDR3 sequences, roughly 9.8% appearing once. These data also featured in a second study, about yellow fever vaccine responses in identical twins. That paper notes: Reportedly, twins' vaccine T cell responses looked partly convergent and partly personalized.

This clonotype was sampled from a woman aged 18-29 years in good health. Sample: CD8+ T cells sorted from blood. The chain combines TRBV4-1 with TRBJ2-7; TRBD1 agrees at 8 bases. DNA for the CDR3: TGCGCCAGCAGCCGAACCCAGTGGACAGGGTCCGAACCCGAGCAGTACTTC. It yields the protein CASSRTQWTGSEPEQYF.